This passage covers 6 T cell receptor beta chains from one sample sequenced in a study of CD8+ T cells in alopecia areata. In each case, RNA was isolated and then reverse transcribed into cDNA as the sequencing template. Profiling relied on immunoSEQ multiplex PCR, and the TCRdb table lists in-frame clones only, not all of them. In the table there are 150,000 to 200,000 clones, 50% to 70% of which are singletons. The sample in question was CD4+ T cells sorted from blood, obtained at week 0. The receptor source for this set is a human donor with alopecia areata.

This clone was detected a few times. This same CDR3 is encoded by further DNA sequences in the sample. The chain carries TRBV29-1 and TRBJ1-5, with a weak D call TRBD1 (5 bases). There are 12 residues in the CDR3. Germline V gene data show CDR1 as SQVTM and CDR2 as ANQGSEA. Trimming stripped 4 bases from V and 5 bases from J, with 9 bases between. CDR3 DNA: TGCAGCGTTGGAGGGGCGGATCAGCCCCAGCATTTT. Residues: CSVGGADQPQHF.

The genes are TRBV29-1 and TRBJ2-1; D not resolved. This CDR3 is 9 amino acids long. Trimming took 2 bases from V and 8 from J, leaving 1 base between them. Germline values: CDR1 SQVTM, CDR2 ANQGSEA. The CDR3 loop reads CSVEYEQFF. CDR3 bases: TGCAGCGTTGAATATGAGCAGTTCTTC.

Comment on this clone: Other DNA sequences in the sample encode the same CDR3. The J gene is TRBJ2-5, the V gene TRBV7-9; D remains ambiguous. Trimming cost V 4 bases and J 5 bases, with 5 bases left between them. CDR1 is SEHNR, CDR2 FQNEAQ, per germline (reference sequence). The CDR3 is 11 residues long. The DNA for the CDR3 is TGTGCCAGCAGCTCACGGGAGACCCAGTACTTC. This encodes CASSSRETQYF.

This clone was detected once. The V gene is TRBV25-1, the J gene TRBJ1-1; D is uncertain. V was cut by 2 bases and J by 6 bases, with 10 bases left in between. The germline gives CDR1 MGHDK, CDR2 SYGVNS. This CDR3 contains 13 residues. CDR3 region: CASSERRGAEAFF. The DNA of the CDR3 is TGTGCCAGCAGTGAACGTCGTGGCGCTGAAGCTTTCTTT.

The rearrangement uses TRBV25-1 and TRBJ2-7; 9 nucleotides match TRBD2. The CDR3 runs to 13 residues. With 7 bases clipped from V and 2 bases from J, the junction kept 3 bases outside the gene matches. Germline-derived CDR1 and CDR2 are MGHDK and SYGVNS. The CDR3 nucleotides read TGTGCCAGCAAAAGCGGGGGGACCTACGAGCAGTACTTC. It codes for CASKSGGTYEQYF.

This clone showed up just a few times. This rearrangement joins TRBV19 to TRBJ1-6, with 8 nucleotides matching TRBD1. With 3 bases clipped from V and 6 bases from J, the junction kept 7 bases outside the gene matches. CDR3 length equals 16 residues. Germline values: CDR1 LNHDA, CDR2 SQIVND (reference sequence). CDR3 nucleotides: TGTGCCAGTAGTATTCAGGGGGCCACCACTAATTCACCCCTCCACTTT. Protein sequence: CASSIQGATTNSPLHF. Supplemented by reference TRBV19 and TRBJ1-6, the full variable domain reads DGGITQSPKYLFRKEGQNVTLSCEQNLNHDAMYWYRQDPGQGLRLIYYSQIVNDFQKGDIAEGYSVSREKKESFPLTVTSAQKNPTAFYLCASSIQGATTNSPLHFGNGTRLTVT.